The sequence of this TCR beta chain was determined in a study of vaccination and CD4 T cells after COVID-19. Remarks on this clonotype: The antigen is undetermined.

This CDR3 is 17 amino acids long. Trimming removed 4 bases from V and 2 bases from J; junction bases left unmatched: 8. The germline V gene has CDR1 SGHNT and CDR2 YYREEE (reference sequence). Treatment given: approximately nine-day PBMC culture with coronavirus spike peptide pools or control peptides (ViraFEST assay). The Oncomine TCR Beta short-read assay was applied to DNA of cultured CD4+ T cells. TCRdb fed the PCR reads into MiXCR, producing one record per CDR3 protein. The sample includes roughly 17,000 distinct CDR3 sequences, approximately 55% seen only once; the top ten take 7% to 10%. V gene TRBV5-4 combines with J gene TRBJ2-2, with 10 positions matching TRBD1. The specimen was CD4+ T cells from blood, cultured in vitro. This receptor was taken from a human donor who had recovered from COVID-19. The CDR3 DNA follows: TGTGCCAGCAGCAATCGGGGGGACAGGGGAAACACCGGGGAGCTGTTTTTT. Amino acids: CASSNRGDRGNTGELFF. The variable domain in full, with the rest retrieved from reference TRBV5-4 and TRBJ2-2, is ETGVTQSPTHLIKTRGQQVTLRCSSQSGHNTVSWYQQALGQGPQFIFQYYREEENGRGNFPPRFSGLQFPNYSSELNVNALELDDSALYLCASSNRGDRGNTGELFFGEGSRLTVL.